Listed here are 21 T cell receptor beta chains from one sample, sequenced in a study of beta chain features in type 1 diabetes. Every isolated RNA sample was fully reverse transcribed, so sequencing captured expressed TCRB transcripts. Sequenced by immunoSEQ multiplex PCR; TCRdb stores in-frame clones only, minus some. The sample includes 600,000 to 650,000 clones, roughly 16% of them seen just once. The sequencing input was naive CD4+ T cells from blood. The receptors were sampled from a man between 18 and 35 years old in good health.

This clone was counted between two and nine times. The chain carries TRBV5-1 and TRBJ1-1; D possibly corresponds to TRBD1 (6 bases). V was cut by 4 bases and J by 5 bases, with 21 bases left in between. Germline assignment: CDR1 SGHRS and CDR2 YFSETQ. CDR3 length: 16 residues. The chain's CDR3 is CASSLEDSLLGTEAFF. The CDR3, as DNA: TGCGCCAGCAGCCTAGAGGACAGTCTTTTAGGAACTGAAGCTTTCTTT.

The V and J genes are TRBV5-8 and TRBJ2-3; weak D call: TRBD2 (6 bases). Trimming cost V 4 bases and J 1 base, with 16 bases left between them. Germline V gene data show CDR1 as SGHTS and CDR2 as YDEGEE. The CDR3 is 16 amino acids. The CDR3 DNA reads TGTGCCAGCAGCCGCGGGACGGCACTCGGCACAGATACGCAGTATTTT. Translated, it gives CASSRGTALGTDTQYF.

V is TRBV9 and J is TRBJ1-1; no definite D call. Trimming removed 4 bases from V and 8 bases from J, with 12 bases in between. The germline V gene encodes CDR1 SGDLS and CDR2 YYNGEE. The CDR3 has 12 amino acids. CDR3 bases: TGTGCCAGCAGCCCCCTGATTGGGGAAGCTTTCTTT. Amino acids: CASSPLIGEAFF.

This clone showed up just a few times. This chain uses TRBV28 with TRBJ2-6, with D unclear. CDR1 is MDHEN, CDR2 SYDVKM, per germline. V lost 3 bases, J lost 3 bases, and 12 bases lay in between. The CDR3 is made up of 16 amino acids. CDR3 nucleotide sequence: TGTGCCAGCAGTTTTTCAGGCCCGGGTGGGGCCAACGTCCTGACTTTC. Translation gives CASSFSGPGGANVLTF. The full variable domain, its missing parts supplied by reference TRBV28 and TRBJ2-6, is DVKVTQSSRYLVKRTGEKVFLECVQDMDHENMFWYRQDPGLGLRLIYFSYDVKMKEKGDIPEGYSVSREKKERFSLILESASTNQTSMYLCASSFSGPGGANVLTFGAGSRLTVL.

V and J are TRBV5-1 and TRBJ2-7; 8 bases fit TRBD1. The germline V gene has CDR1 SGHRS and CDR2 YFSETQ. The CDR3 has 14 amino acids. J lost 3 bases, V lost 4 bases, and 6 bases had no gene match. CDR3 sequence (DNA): TGCGCCAGCAGCATCAGAGACAGGGGCTACGAGCAGTACTTC. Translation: CASSIRDRGYEQYF. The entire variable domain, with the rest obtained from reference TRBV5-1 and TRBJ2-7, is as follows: KAGVTQTPRYLIKTRGQQVTLSCSPISGHRSVSWYQQTPGQGLQFLFEYFSETQRNKGNFPGRFSGRQFSNSRSEMNVSTLELGDSALYLCASSIRDRGYEQYFGPGTRLTVT.

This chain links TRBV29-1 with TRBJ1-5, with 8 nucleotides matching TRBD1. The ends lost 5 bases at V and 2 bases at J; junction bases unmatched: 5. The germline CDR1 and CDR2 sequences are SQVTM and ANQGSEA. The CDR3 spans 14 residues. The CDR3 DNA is TGCAGCGTTTCAGGGGGCACGGGCAATCAGCCCCAGCATTTT. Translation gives CSVSGGTGNQPQHF.

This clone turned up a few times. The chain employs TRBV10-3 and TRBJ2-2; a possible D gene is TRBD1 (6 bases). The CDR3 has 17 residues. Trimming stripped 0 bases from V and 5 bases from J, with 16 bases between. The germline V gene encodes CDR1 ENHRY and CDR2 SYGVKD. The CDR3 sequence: CAISESAGWGRTGELFF. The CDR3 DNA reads TGTGCCATCAGTGAGTCGGCTGGATGGGGGCGTACCGGGGAGCTGTTTTTT.

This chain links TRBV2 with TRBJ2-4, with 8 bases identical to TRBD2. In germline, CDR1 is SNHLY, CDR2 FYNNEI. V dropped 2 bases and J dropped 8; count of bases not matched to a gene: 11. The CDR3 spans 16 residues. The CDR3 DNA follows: TGTGCCAGCAGTGAACTAGCGGGTACCCTTGGGGACATTCAGTACTTC. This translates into CASSELAGTLGDIQYF.

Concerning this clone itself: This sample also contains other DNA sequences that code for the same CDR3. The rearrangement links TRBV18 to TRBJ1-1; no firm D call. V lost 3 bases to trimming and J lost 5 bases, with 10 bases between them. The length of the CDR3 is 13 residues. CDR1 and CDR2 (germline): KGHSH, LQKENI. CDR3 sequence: CASSPLGGTEAFF. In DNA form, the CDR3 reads TGTGCCAGCTCACCCTTAGGTGGGACTGAAGCTTTCTTT.

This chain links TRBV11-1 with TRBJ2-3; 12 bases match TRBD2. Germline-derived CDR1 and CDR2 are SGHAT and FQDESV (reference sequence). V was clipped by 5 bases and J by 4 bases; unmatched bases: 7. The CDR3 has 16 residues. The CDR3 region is CASSLRLAGEADTQYF. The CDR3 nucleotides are TGTGCCAGCAGCCTTCGACTAGCGGGAGAGGCAGATACGCAGTATTTT.

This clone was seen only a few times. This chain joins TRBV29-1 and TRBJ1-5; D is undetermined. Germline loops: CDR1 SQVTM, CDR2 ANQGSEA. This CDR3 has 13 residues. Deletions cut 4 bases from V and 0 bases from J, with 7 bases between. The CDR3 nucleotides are TGCAGCGTTGTAACAGTTAGCAATCAGCCCCAGCATTTT. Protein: CSVVTVSNQPQHF.

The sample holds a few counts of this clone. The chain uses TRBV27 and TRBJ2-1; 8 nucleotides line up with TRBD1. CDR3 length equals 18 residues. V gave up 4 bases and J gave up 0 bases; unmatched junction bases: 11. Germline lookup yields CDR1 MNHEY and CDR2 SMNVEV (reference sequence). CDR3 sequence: CASSSDRGRGSSYNEQFF. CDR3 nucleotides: TGTGCCAGCAGTTCCGACAGGGGCCGAGGAAGCTCCTACAATGAGCAGTTCTTC.

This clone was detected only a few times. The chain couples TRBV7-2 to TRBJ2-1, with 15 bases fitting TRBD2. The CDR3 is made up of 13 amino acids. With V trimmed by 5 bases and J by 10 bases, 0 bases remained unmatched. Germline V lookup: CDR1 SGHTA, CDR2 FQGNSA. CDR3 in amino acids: CASSGTSGREQFF. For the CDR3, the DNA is TGTGCCAGCAGCGGGACTAGCGGGAGGGAGCAGTTCTTC.

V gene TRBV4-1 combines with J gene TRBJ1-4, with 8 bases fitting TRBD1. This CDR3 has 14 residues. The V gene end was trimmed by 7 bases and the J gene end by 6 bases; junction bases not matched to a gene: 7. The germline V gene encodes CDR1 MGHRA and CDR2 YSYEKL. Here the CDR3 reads CASNQGARDEKLFF. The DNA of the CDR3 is TGCGCCAGCAATCAGGGGGCGCGGGATGAAAAACTGTTTTTT.

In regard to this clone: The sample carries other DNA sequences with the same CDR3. The CDR3 loop is CAISAQREGTDTQYF. The CDR3 DNA is TGTGCCATCAGCGCCCAGCGGGAGGGCACAGATACGCAGTATTTT. V is TRBV10-3 and J is TRBJ2-3; 9 bases fit TRBD2. The CDR3 spans 15 residues. The germline CDR1 and CDR2 sequences are ENHRY and SYGVKD. The trim removed 6 bases at V and 1 base at J, leaving 5 bases unmatched.

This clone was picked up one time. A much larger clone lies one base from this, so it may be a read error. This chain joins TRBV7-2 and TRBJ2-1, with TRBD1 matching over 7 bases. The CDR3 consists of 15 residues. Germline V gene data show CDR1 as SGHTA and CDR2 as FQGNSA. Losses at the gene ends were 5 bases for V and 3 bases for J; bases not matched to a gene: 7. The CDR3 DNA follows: TGTGCCAGCAGCCTCCGGGACAGATACTACAATGAGCAGTTCTTC. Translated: CASSLRDRYYNEQFF.

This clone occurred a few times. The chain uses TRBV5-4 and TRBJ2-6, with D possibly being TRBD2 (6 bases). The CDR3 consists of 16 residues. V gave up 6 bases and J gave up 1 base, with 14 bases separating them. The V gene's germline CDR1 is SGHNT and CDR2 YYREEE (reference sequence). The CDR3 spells CASNNGGGSGANVLTF. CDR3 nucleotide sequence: TGTGCCAGCAACAATGGTGGAGGGTCTGGGGCCAACGTCCTGACTTTC. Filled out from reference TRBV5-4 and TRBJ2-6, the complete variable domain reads ETGVTQSPTHLIKTRGQQVTLRCSSQSGHNTVSWYQQALGQGPQFIFQYYREEENGRGNFPPRFSGLQFPNYSSELNVNALELDDSALYLCASNNGGGSGANVLTFGAGSRLTVL.

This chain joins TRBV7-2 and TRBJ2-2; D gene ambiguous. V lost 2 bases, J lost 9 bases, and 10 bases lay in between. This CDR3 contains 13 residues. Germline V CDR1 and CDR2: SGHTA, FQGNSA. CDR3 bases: TGTGCCAGCAGCTTACCCCTTCCATGGGAGCTGTTTTTT. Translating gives CASSLPLPWELFF.

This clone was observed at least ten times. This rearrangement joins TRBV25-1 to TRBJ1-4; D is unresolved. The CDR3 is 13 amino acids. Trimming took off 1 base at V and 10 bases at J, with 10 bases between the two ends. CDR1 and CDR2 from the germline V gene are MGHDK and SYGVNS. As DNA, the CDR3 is TGTGCCAGCAGTGAATCCATGGGTGGAAAACTGTTTTTT. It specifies CASSESMGGKLFF.

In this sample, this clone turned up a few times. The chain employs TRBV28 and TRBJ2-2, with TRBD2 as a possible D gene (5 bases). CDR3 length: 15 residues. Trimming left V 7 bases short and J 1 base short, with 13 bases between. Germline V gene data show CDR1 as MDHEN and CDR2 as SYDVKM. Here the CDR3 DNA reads TGTGCCAGCACCCCGGCCGGGAAGAACACCGGGGAGCTGTTTTTT. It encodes CASTPAGKNTGELFF.

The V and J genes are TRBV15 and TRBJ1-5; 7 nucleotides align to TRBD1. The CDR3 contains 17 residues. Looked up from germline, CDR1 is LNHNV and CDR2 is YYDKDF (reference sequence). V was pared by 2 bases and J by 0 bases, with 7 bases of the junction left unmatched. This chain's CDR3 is CATSRKRDSNSNQPQHF. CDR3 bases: TGTGCCACCAGCAGAAAACGGGACAGCAATAGCAATCAGCCCCAGCATTTT.